Shown below are 8 T cell receptor beta chains from a single sample sequenced in a study of graft-versus-host responses after intestinal transplantation. Intraepithelial and lamina propria lymphocytes were freed from processed graft tissue. TCRdb keeps only in-frame clones here, not all; method: immunoSEQ multiplex PCR. The data show about 19,000 clones, with roughly 72% seen just once and 8% held by the top ten. This specimen was ileum tissue, taken about 20 days after intestinal transplant. All receptors derive from a human patient who received an intestinal transplant, so some T cells may come from the graft donor.

The chain has TRBV7-2 and TRBJ2-7; 8 positions match TRBD2. The CDR3 is made up of 14 amino acids. J gave up 0 bases and V 5 bases, and 3 bases lay outside the gene matches. The germline V gene encodes CDR1 SGHTA and CDR2 FQGNSA. The CDR3 nucleotides are TGTGCCAGCAGCCCCGGGACTAGCTCCTACGAGCAGTACTTC. Translation gives CASSPGTSSYEQYF.

This chain connects TRBV19 to TRBJ2-1, with TRBD2 as a possible D gene (7 bases). Trimming pared 2 bases from V and 2 bases from J, leaving 16 bases between. CDR1 is LNHDA, CDR2 SQIVND, per germline (reference sequence). This CDR3 is 17 amino acids long. The CDR3 loop reads CASSIIYGEGAYNEQFF. CDR3 nucleotide sequence: TGTGCCAGTAGTATAATATACGGGGAGGGGGCCTACAATGAGCAGTTCTTC. The whole variable domain, filled in from reference TRBV19 and TRBJ2-1, reads DGGITQSPKYLFRKEGQNVTLSCEQNLNHDAMYWYRQDPGQGLRLIYYSQIVNDFQKGDIAEGYSVSREKKESFPLTVTSAQKNPTAFYLCASSIIYGEGAYNEQFFGPGTRLTVL.

In DNA form, the CDR3 reads TGTGCCAGCAGCCCGGACAGGGGGGTGGCCTACGAGCAGTACTTC. It is translated as CASSPDRGVAYEQYF. The chain has TRBV5-8 and TRBJ2-7; 10 nucleotides line up with TRBD1. Per germline, CDR1 SGHTS and CDR2 YDEGEE. The CDR3 contains 15 residues. V trimming: 4 bases; J trimming: 2 bases; junction bases outside the gene matches: 6. Complete variable domain (other parts from reference TRBV5-8 and TRBJ2-7): EAGVTQSPTHLIKTRGQQATLRCSPISGHTSVYWYQQALGLGLQFLLWYDEGEERNRGNFPPRFSGRQFPNYSSELNVNALELEDSALYLCASSPDRGVAYEQYFGPGTRLTVT.

This chain uses TRBV7-6 with TRBJ2-7; 9 bases match TRBD2. CDR3 length equals 17 residues. The germline V gene has CDR1 SGHVS and CDR2 FNYEAQ. V shed 0 bases, J shed 1 base, and the junction held 7 bases outside the gene matches. The CDR3 DNA reads as TGTGCCAGCAGCTTAGCGAACCTAGCGGGACCTTCCTACGAGCAGTACTTC. Amino acid sequence: CASSLANLAGPSYEQYF.

There are a few counts of this clone. The chain links TRBV6-5 to TRBJ1-1; tentative D call: TRBD1 (6 bases). This CDR3 is 12 amino acids long. V gave up 4 bases and J gave up 4 bases, with 7 bases separating them. The V gene's germline CDR1 is MNHEY and CDR2 SVGAGI. CDR3 in DNA: TGTGCCAGCAGTTTCAGGGGCACTGAAGCTTTCTTT. Its protein product is CASSFRGTEAFF.

The chain combines TRBV18 with TRBJ2-3; D is ambiguous. V was cut by 2 bases and J by 2 bases, with 11 bases left in between. CDR3 size: 15 residues. Germline CDR1 KGHSH, CDR2 LQKENI. CDR3 in DNA: TGTGCCAGCTCACCAAGTTACGGTTACACAGATACGCAGTATTTT. Translated: CASSPSYGYTDTQYF. The full variable domain, completed using reference TRBV18 and TRBJ2-3, is NAGVMQNPRHLVRRRGQEARLRCSPMKGHSHVYWYRQLPEEGLKFMVYLQKENIIDESGMPKERFSAEFPKEGPSILRIQQVVRGDSAAYFCASSPSYGYTDTQYFGPGTRLTVL.

The chain is built from TRBV30 and TRBJ1-6; 8 nucleotides agree with TRBD1. The CDR3 extends over 14 amino acids. Germline values: CDR1 GTSNPN, CDR2 SVGIG (reference sequence). The junction had 6 bases not matched to a gene; V was cut back by 1 base and J by 10 bases. The CDR3 here is CAWSEIRGLSPLHF. The CDR3 DNA reads as TGTGCCTGGAGTGAGATCAGGGGGCTATCACCCCTCCACTTT.

This clone is medium-sized. V gene TRBV28 combines with J gene TRBJ2-7; 12 bases are shared with TRBD1. Germline-derived CDR1 and CDR2 are MDHEN and SYDVKM. With 6 bases clipped from V and 11 bases from J, the junction kept 14 bases outside the gene matches. This CDR3 comprises 15 residues. The CDR3 DNA is TGTGCCAGCAGCCCGACGCCGGGACAGGGGGCTCTCAAGTACTTC. It codes for CASSPTPGQGALKYF.